The clone carrying this T cell receptor (beta chain) was counted ten times or more. These data come from a study of spatial heterogeneity in lung cancer. This CDR3 has 14 amino acids. The ends were cut back, 2 bases at V and 3 bases at J, with 8 bases in the middle. Germline loops: CDR1 MNHEY, CDR2 SVGEGT. TCRdb fed the 5' RACE reads into MiXCR, producing one record per CDR3 protein. There are some 41,000 distinct CDR3 sequences in the sample; approximately 6.9% occur only once, and roughly 45% lies in the top ten. As to time point: sample taken at primary tumor resection. The authors sequenced whole RNA from tumor, nontumor lung or frozen PBMC without sorting.

Source: PBMCs, taken at surgery. The V call is TRBV6-2 or TRBV6-3, the J call TRBJ2-1; D gene ambiguous. The source is a female donor with early-stage non-small cell lung cancer. CDR3 sequence: CASSYSRVYNEQFF. The CDR3 bases are TGTGCCAGCAGTTACAGTCGGGTCTACAATGAGCAGTTCTTC.